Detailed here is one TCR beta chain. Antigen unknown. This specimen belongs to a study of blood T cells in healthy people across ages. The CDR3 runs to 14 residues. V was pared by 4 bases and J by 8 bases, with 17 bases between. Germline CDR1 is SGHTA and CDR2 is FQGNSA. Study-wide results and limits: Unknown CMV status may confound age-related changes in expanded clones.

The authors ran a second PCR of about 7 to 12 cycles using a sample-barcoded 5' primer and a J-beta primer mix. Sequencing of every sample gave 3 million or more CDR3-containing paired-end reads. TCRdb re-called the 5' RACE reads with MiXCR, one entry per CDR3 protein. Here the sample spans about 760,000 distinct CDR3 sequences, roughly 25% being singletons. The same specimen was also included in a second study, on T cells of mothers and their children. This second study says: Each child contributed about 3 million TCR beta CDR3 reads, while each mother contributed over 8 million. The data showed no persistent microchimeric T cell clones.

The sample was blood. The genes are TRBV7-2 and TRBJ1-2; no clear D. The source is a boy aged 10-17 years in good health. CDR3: CASSSGSPFPGYTF. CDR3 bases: TGTGCCAGCAGCTCTGGGTCCCCCTTCCCGGGCTACACCTTC.